The T cell receptor (beta chain) described here comes from a study of CD8 T cells in ankylosing spondylitis. General study findings and limits: Clones tied to disease were said to be significantly enriched in matched ankylosing spondylitis synovial fluid. Apparently characteristic of ankylosing spondylitis blood was a TCR beta motif (eight highly homologous variants).

Making the TCR beta libraries involved quantitative 5'-RACE with molecular barcodes. TCRdb reprocessed the 5' RACE reads with MiXCR, giving one entry per CDR3 protein. The profile shows around 140,000 distinct CDR3 sequences, approximately 17% of them singletons. V lost 5 bases and J lost 0; bases outside the gene matches: 14. This CDR3 is 17 amino acids long. Germline CDR1 and CDR2: DFQATT and SNEGSKA (reference sequence). A note on this clonotype: As yet, its antigen is unknown.

The sequencing sample was made of blood, either unsorted or a sorted T cell fraction (not recorded which). This TCR was recovered from a male donor with ankylosing spondylitis. This chain uses TRBV20-1 with TRBJ2-7; 9 nucleotides line up with TRBD2. CDR3 protein: CSAWEEREDSFSYEQYF. The CDR3 bases are TGCAGTGCTTGGGAGGAGCGGGAGGATTCTTTCTCCTACGAGCAGTACTTC.